The clone carrying this TCR beta chain was counted many times. Its antigen remains unknown. This CDR3 contains 11 residues. V lost 5 bases, J lost 4 bases, and 6 bases lay in between. Sample time point: patch test 3, about 24 weeks after DPC sensitization. The sample's treatment: therapeutic diphenylcyclopropenone sensitization with weekly scalp DPC. The study extracted total RNA from unfractionated whole blood. The data were taken from a study of human T cells and chemical hapten exposure. Across the whole study: Patch tests delivered 0.01% DPC to the upper back and were evaluated at 6 days. Largely, small differences in pooled library volume made per-sample TCR yields vary. General study findings and limits: Versus controls, expanded TCRs had significantly more large CDR3 similarity clusters.

It was the library that attached unique molecular identifiers to individual cDNA molecules. A single record per CDR3 protein comes from TCRdb applying MiXCR to the RACE reads. The table has almost 40,000 distinct CDR3 sequences, more than 8% seen once. The receptor was isolated from a man between 45 and 60 years old with alopecia areata. Some clones in this sample may be carry-over from other donors' samples. The chain has TRBV12-3 or TRBV12-4 and TRBJ2-7; D is unresolved. The material was whole blood, obtained in connection with sensitization to the hapten diphenylcyclopropenone (DPC). The CDR3 reads CASSQEYEQYF. CDR3 coding DNA: TGTGCCAGCAGTCAAGAATACGAGCAGTACTTC.